This T cell receptor beta chain was found in a study of PD-1 blockade in classical Hodgkin lymphoma. Time point reported: cycle 4 day 1 (C4D1), after 5 to 7 weeks of nivolumab. Every patient experienced relapse after autologous stem cell transplantation, and brentuximab vedotin exposure varied. This CDR3 has 14 amino acids. Per germline, CDR1 ENHRY and CDR2 SYGVKD. The V gene lost 5 bases and the J gene lost 0 bases, with 10 bases spanning the gap. Only in-frame clones appear in the TCRdb table, and some are missing; sequencing was by immunoSEQ multiplex PCR. The data hold 40,000 to 65,000 clones, with more than 75% observed a single time.

The sequence was collected from a human donor with classical Hodgkin lymphoma. The chain recombines TRBV10-3 with TRBJ1-1, with TRBD1 as a possible D gene (6 bases). Specimen: peripheral blood mononuclear cells (PBMCs), collected before the fourth cycle of nivolumab. The CDR3 sequence: CAISQGQLNTEAFF. The CDR3 nucleotides are TGTGCCATCAGTCAGGGACAATTGAACACTGAAGCTTTCTTT.